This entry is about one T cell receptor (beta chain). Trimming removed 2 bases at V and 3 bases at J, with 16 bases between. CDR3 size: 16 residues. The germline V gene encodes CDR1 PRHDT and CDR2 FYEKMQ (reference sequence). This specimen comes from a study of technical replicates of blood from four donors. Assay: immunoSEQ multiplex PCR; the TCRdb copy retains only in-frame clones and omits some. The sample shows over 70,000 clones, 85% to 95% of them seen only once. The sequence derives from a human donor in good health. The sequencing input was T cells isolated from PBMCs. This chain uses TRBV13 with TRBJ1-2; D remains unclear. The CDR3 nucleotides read TGTGCCAGCAGCTTAAGAACAGTATTTTATCACTATGGCTACACCTTC. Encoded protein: CASSLRTVFYHYGYTF.